This T cell receptor beta chain was recorded in a study of regulatory T cells in long-lasting Graves disease. Noted time point: newly diagnosed GD, antithyroid drugs for less than 3 months. Extracted PBMC RNA gave rise to the TCR library. Graves' disease diagnoses followed American Thyroid Association guidelines. Those enrolled as patients came out of an endocrinology department in Xi'an, China. Construction of TCR beta libraries relied on iRepertoire HTBI primers and on Arm-PCR targeting CDR3 regions. TCRdb fed the multiplex PCR reads into MiXCR, producing one record per CDR3 protein. The sample has about 460,000 distinct CDR3 sequences, 11% to 15% seen once. These same data were also listed under a study on T cells in Graves' hyperthyroidism and ophthalmopathy. This second study says: If no ophthalmopathy progression occurred within 18 months, Graves' hyperthyroidism was stable.

The sequence was collected from a woman in her 50s with Graves disease. This material consisted of peripheral blood mononuclear cells (PBMCs), taken at new diagnosis, from a patient treated with antithyroid drugs.

The CDR3 loop is CASSIPGIFGAFF. The CDR3 DNA follows: TGTGCCAGTAGTATCCCGGGGATTTTTGGAGCTTTCTTT. The chain couples TRBV19 to TRBJ1-1; D gene ambiguous. Trimming took 3 bases from V and 10 from J, leaving 15 bases between them. The CDR3 sequence is 13 residues long. CDR1 LNHDA and CDR2 SQIVND come from the germline V gene (reference sequence).